Below, 28 T cell receptor beta chains from the same sample are listed, as sequenced in a study of control samples from healthy donors and cancer patients. Produced via immunoSEQ multiplex PCR; TCRdb's table is partial and in-frame only. The sample has 120,000 or so clones, roughly 91% seen once. Sequences were obtained from PBMCs. Source of these receptors: a man in his fifties or sixties with head and neck cancer.

V and J are TRBV28 and TRBJ2-7; 12 nucleotides agree with TRBD1. V lost 6 bases and J lost 5; bases outside the gene matches: 8. In germline, CDR1 is MDHEN, CDR2 SYDVKM. The CDR3 has 15 amino acids. As DNA, the CDR3 is TGTGCCAGCAGAGGCCACGGGACAGGGGGCCACGAGCAGTACTTC. Translated, it gives CASRGHGTGGHEQYF.

The rearrangement links TRBV7-9 to TRBJ1-3; possibly TRBD1 for D (5 bases). Germline CDR1 reads SEHNR; CDR2 reads FQNEAQ (reference sequence). V lost 1 base and J lost 3, with 10 bases in between. CDR3 length: 15 amino acids. CDR3 coding DNA: TGTGCCAGCAGCTTAGTGTGGGGGAGTGGAAACACCATATATTTT. Amino acid sequence: CASSLVWGSGNTIYF.

V is TRBV7-2 and J is TRBJ2-1; D remains unclear. This CDR3 spans 13 amino acids. CDR1 and CDR2 (germline): SGHTA, FQGNSA. With 5 bases removed from V and 1 base from J, the gap between germline ends came to 6 bases. CDR3 sequence reads: CASSGQSYNEQFF. In DNA form, the CDR3 reads TGTGCCAGCAGCGGGCAATCCTACAATGAGCAGTTCTTC.

The chain employs TRBV7-9 and TRBJ2-7, with D perhaps given as TRBD1 or TRBD2 (5 bases each). The CDR3 has 12 residues. Germline V gene sequence: CDR1 SEHNR, CDR2 FQNEAQ (reference sequence). Trimming took 2 bases from V and 6 from J, leaving 8 bases between them. The CDR3 spells CASSLNGGEQYF. CDR3 coding DNA: TGTGCCAGCAGCTTAAATGGGGGCGAGCAGTACTTC.

This chain connects TRBV7-7 to TRBJ2-5; tentative D call: TRBD2 (5 bases). This CDR3 region has 15 residues. Germline V gives CDR1 SSHAT, CDR2 FNYEAQ (reference sequence). The germline V and J ends were trimmed by 1 base and 3 bases, with 12 bases remaining between them. The CDR3 sequence: CASSLGPSSKETQYF. DNA of the CDR3: TGTGCCAGCAGCTTAGGGCCTAGCTCTAAAGAGACCCAGTACTTC.

The genes are TRBV19 and TRBJ1-6, with D perhaps matching TRBD1 (6 bases). V was clipped by 0 bases and J by 8 bases, with 14 bases between them. The CDR3 covers 16 residues. Germline V gene sequence: CDR1 LNHDA, CDR2 SQIVND (reference sequence). The CDR3 DNA is TGTGCCAGTAGTATAGATCGGGGGGCCGGGGATTCACCCCTCCACTTT. This translates into CASSIDRGAGDSPLHF.

The chain is built from TRBV7-9 and TRBJ1-4; D is ambiguous. The V end was cut by 1 base, the J end by 7 bases, with 13 bases between. Germline V gene lookup returns CDR1 SEHNR and CDR2 FQNEAQ (reference sequence). CDR3 length: 15 residues. The DNA of the CDR3 is TGTGCCAGCAGCTTAGGGACGGTTGGTGCTGAAAAACTGTTTTTT. It codes for CASSLGTVGAEKLFF. The full variable domain, rest sourced from reference TRBV7-9 and TRBJ1-4, is DTGVSQNPRHKITKRGQNVTFRCDPISEHNRLYWYRQTLGQGPEFLTYFQNEAQLEKSRLLSDRFSAERPKGSFSTLEIQRTEQGDSAMYLCASSLGTVGAEKLFFGSGTQLSVL.

This chain uses TRBV5-1 with TRBJ1-2, with no clear D. Germline assignment: CDR1 SGHRS and CDR2 YFSETQ. The length of the CDR3 is 15 residues. V dropped 0 bases and J dropped 0 bases, with 9 bases sitting between them. For the CDR3, the DNA is TGCGCCAGCAGCTTGGAGGCAGGCCCTAACTATGGCTACACCTTC. Its translation: CASSLEAGPNYGYTF.

The gene calls are TRBV30 and TRBJ2-2; D assignment may be TRBD1 or TRBD2 (5 bases each). The CDR3 runs to 14 residues. V dropped 5 bases and J dropped 2 bases, with 12 bases sitting between them. Germline V CDR1 and CDR2: GTSNPN, SVGIG (reference sequence). CDR3 in DNA: TGTGCCTGGGAGGGACGTCAAAACACCGGGGAGCTGTTTTTT. This codes for CAWEGRQNTGELFF.

The chain uses TRBV6-5 and TRBJ1-2, with TRBD1 matching over 7 bases. Germline V lookup: CDR1 MNHEY, CDR2 SVGAGI. The CDR3 spans 16 residues. Unmatched junction bases numbered 4, after V lost 0 bases and J lost 0 bases. CDR3 loop: CASSYSRGQPNYGYTF. In nucleotides, the CDR3 is TGTGCCAGCAGTTACTCGAGGGGACAGCCTAACTATGGCTACACCTTC.

The chain carries TRBV12-3 or TRBV12-4 and TRBJ1-2; tentative D call: TRBD1 (5 bases). There are 13 residues in the CDR3. V dropped 6 bases and J dropped 4 bases, with 12 bases sitting between them. CDR3: CASSLTGFYGYTF. DNA of the CDR3: TGTGCCAGCAGCCTTACAGGTTTCTATGGCTACACCTTC.

The chain recombines TRBV5-4 with TRBJ2-1; 7 bases align to TRBD2. Germline CDR1 and CDR2: SGHNT and YYREEE (reference sequence). Unmatched junction bases numbered 7, after V lost 0 bases and J lost 10 bases. CDR3 length: 14 amino acids. The chain's CDR3 is CASSLVGWEGEQFF. The CDR3 nucleotides read TGTGCCAGCAGCTTGGTGGGCTGGGAGGGAGAGCAGTTCTTC.

V usage is TRBV29-1 and J usage is TRBJ1-1; 8 bases match TRBD1. CDR1 is SQVTM and CDR2 is ANQGSEA in the germline V gene. CDR3 length: 13 residues. The trim removed 8 bases at V and 6 bases at J, leaving 11 bases unmatched. CDR3 nucleotide sequence: TGCAGCTCGGACAGGGTTATCATCGCTGAAGCTTTCTTT. Its protein product is CSSDRVIIAEAFF.

The rearrangement uses TRBV7-9 and TRBJ2-7, with 10 bases fitting TRBD1. In germline, CDR1 is SEHNR, CDR2 FQNEAQ (reference sequence). The CDR3 is 15 residues long. The V gene end was trimmed by 5 bases and the J gene end by 1 base; junction bases not matched to a gene: 5. The CDR3 bases are TGTGCCAGCAGCCGAGGACAGGGGGATTCCTACGAGCAGTACTTC. Its translation: CASSRGQGDSYEQYF. Based on the CDR3 plus reference TRBV7-9 and TRBJ2-7, the full variable domain is DTGVSQNPRHKITKRGQNVTFRCDPISEHNRLYWYRQTLGQGPEFLTYFQNEAQLEKSRLLSDRFSAERPKGSFSTLEIQRTEQGDSAMYLCASSRGQGDSYEQYFGPGTRLTVT.

The chain carries TRBV6-5 and TRBJ1-5, with D hard to call. Germline V CDR1 and CDR2: MNHEY, SVGAGI. The length of the CDR3 is 13 residues. Trimming left V 6 bases short and J 0 bases short, with 6 bases between. The CDR3 is CASRAYSNQPQHF. CDR3 nucleotide sequence: TGTGCCAGCAGGGCTTATAGCAATCAGCCCCAGCATTTT.

The CDR3: CASSSPPVGGAEQYF. CDR3 nucleotide sequence: TGTGCCAGCAGCTCCCCCCCGGTAGGGGGCGCCGAGCAGTACTTC. The V gene is TRBV7-2, the J gene TRBJ2-7; 7 bases align to TRBD1. CDR1 and CDR2 (germline): SGHTA, FQGNSA. CDR3 length: 15 residues. Trimming removed 4 bases from V and 6 bases from J; junction bases left unmatched: 12.

CDR3 loop: CASSSPRQGRNSPLHF. CDR3 DNA sequence: TGTGCCAGCAGCTCTCCCCGCCAGGGGAGAAATTCACCCCTCCACTTT. The chain has TRBV11-2 and TRBJ1-6; D might be TRBD1 (6 bases). The germline CDR1 and CDR2 sequences are SGHAT and FQNNGV. With 4 bases removed from V and 7 bases from J, the gap between germline ends came to 17 bases. The CDR3 contains 16 residues. The whole variable domain, filled in from reference TRBV11-2 and TRBJ1-6, reads EAGVAQSPRYKIIEKRQSVAFWCNPISGHATLYWYQQILGQGPKLLIQFQNNGVVDDSQLPKDRFSAERLKGVDSTLKIQPAKLEDSAVYLCASSSPRQGRNSPLHFGNGTRLTVT.

The chain's CDR3 is CASSSVRYNEQFF. The CDR3 DNA sequence: TGTGCCAGCAGCTCCGTCAGATACAATGAGCAGTTCTTC. The gene calls are TRBV7-6 and TRBJ2-1; D remains unclear. The CDR3 is 13 residues long. V was shortened by 4 bases and J by 4 bases, with 8 bases between the two germline ends. CDR1 and CDR2 from the germline V gene are SGHVS and FNYEAQ. Using reference TRBV7-6 and TRBJ2-1 for the parts outside the CDR3, the full variable domain is GAGVSQSPRYKVTKRGQDVALRCDPISGHVSLYWYRQALGQGPEFLTYFNYEAQQDKSGLPNDRFSAERPEGSISTLTIQRTEQRDSAMYRCASSSVRYNEQFFGPGTRLTVL.

This clone came up once. The rearrangement links TRBV3-1 (or the pseudogene TRBV3-2) to TRBJ2-7; no clear D gene. CDR1 and CDR2 (germline): LGHDT, YNNKEL (reference sequence). The CDR3 covers 15 residues. Between the trimmed V and J ends, which lost 6 bases and 5 bases, there was a span of 20 bases. The CDR3 sequence: CASSDTSGPADEQYF. The CDR3 DNA reads TGTGCCAGCAGTGATACGTCGGGCCCCGCAGACGAGCAGTACTTC.

The chain couples TRBV5-1 to TRBJ1-2; D is undetermined. V shed 3 bases and J shed 0 bases, with 12 bases lying between them. The V gene's germline CDR1 is SGHRS and CDR2 YFSETQ. This CDR3 has 15 amino acids. The DNA for the CDR3 is TGCGCCAGCAGCTACGGACTGAGTGCTAACTATGGCTACACCTTC. It is translated as CASSYGLSANYGYTF. Based on the CDR3 plus reference TRBV5-1 and TRBJ1-2, the full variable domain is KAGVTQTPRYLIKTRGQQVTLSCSPISGHRSVSWYQQTPGQGLQFLFEYFSETQRNKGNFPGRFSGRQFSNSRSEMNVSTLELGDSALYLCASSYGLSANYGYTFGSGTRLTVV.

The genes are TRBV5-1 and TRBJ2-7; D gene ambiguous. Germline-derived CDR1 and CDR2 are SGHRS and YFSETQ. V was pared by 0 bases and J by 5 bases, with 9 bases between. CDR3 length: 13 residues. The CDR3 DNA reads TGCGCCAGCAGCTTGGGACTGAACAACGAGCAGTACTTC. This translates into CASSLGLNNEQYF.

This sequence joins TRBV30 and TRBJ1-1; D remains unclear. The V gene's germline CDR1 is GTSNPN and CDR2 SVGIG (reference sequence). This CDR3 spans 12 amino acids. Trimming took off 0 bases at V and 10 bases at J, with 12 bases between the two ends. The CDR3 sequence: CAWSVYEGGAFF. The CDR3 nucleotides read TGTGCCTGGAGTGTATACGAGGGAGGAGCTTTCTTT.

For this clone: At one end, the junction sequence differs from germline, possibly due to a read error. The same CDR3 also results from other DNA sequences found in this sample. The chain uses TRBV4-3 and TRBJ1-2; D is unclear. The CDR3 totals 14 residues. The germline V gene has CDR1 LGHNA and CDR2 YSLEER. The CDR3 loop is CASSQDPGNYGYTF. For the CDR3, the DNA is TGCGCTAGCAGCCAAGATCCGGGCAACTATGGCTACACCTTC.

The V gene is TRBV27, the J gene TRBJ2-7; 8 bases fit TRBD1. V lost 5 bases, J lost 3 bases, and 6 bases stayed unmatched. Germline V gene data show CDR1 as MNHEY and CDR2 as SMNVEV (reference sequence). The CDR3 sequence is 14 residues long. The CDR3 nucleotides are TGTGCCAGCAGTCCCCGACAGGGGTACTACGAGCAGTACTTC. Amino acid sequence: CASSPRQGYYEQYF.

The CDR3, as DNA: TGTGCCATCAGTGAGTCGATTCAGGGGGATAGGGACGGCTACACCTTC. Translated, it gives CAISESIQGDRDGYTF. The rearrangement links TRBV10-3 to TRBJ1-2, with 7 bases lining up with TRBD1. V was clipped by 0 bases and J by 8 bases; unmatched bases: 12. Germline lookup yields CDR1 ENHRY and CDR2 SYGVKD. The CDR3 runs to 16 residues.

The V gene is TRBV30, the J gene TRBJ1-1, with TRBD1 as a possible D gene (5 bases). Germline-derived CDR1 and CDR2 are GTSNPN and SVGIG (reference sequence). Trimming left V 3 bases short and J 5 bases short, with 16 bases between. The CDR3 totals 14 residues. The CDR3 region has the DNA TGTGCCTGGAGAAGACCCCCATGGGGGACTGAAGCTTTCTTT. Translation: CAWRRPPWGTEAFF.

This chain connects TRBV30 to TRBJ2-5; TRBD2 matches at 8 bases. This CDR3 spans 13 amino acids. CDR1 and CDR2 (germline): GTSNPN, SVGIG (reference sequence). The V gene end was trimmed by 6 bases and the J gene end by 5 bases; junction bases not matched to a gene: 8. CDR3 sequence (DNA): TGTGCCTGCTCGGGGGGGGCTGGGGAGACCCAGTACTTC. Its protein is CACSGGAGETQYF. Drawing the rest from reference TRBV30 and TRBJ2-5, the complete variable domain is SQTIHQWPATLVQPVGSPLSLECTVEGTSNPNLYWYRQAAGRGLQLLFYSVGIGQISSEVPQNLSASRPQDRQFILSSKKLLLSDSGFYLCACSGGAGETQYFGPGTRLLVL.

V usage is TRBV4-1 and J usage is TRBJ2-2, with a possible D match to TRBD2 (6 bases). Between the trimmed V and J ends, which lost 1 base and 7 bases, there was a span of 19 bases. The length of the CDR3 is 17 residues. Germline CDR1 reads MGHRA; CDR2 reads YSYEKL. CDR3 residues: CASSQVLIVRGSGELFF. The CDR3 coding sequence is TGCGCCAGCAGCCAAGTCTTAATCGTGCGGGGTAGCGGGGAGCTGTTTTTT.